Following are 3 T cell receptor beta chains from one sample sequenced in a study of shared clonotypes between healthy human individuals. Profiled with immunoSEQ multiplex PCR; TCRdb holds only in-frame clones, not every one. Of 640,000 or so clones in the sample, about 78% are singletons; the top ten hold 1.5% to 2%. The sample comprised memory CD4+ T cells sorted from blood. As to subset: CD45RA-negative fraction. Receptor source: a woman in her twenties or thirties in good health.

This rearrangement joins TRBV6-1 to TRBJ2-3; 8 nucleotides align to TRBD2. The germline gives CDR1 MNHNS, CDR2 SASEGT. This CDR3 spans 18 amino acids. V shed 2 bases, J shed 2 bases, and the junction held 12 bases outside the gene matches. CDR3 residues: CASSEYPRGSGTTDTQYF. The CDR3 bases are TGTGCCAGCAGTGAATACCCCCGGGGTAGCGGGACCACAGATACGCAGTATTTT.

The chain carries TRBV28 and TRBJ2-7; D ambiguous. The V end was cut by 2 bases, the J end by 7 bases, with 9 bases between. The V gene's germline CDR1 is MDHEN and CDR2 SYDVKM. This CDR3 comprises 12 residues. As DNA, the CDR3 is TGTGCCAGCAGTTTACCCGGGCTTGAGCAGTACTTC. Translation: CASSLPGLEQYF.

This clone has a single count. The genes are TRBV5-1 and TRBJ2-5, with TRBD1 as a possible D gene (7 bases). Germline CDR1 SGHRS, CDR2 YFSETQ. CDR3 size: 16 residues. Trimming cost V 0 bases and J 5 bases, with 17 bases left between them. The CDR3 spells CASSLGQGHRGETQYF. The CDR3 DNA follows: TGCGCCAGCAGCTTGGGACAGGGTCATCGGGGGGAGACCCAGTACTTC.